The T cell receptor beta chain described here comes from a study of T-cell reconstitution after alpha-beta-depleted transplantation in children. Preparation of the TCRbeta library used unique molecular identifiers. A single record per CDR3 protein comes from TCRdb applying MiXCR to the PCR reads. The data show some 120,000 distinct CDR3 sequences, about 21% seen once. After removal of 5 bases from V and 7 bases from J, the junction contained 14 bases not matched to a gene. The CDR3 is 16 amino acids. Germline CDR1 is SGHRS and CDR2 is YFSETQ. This clonotype came up many times. Sequenced material: PBMCs, mostly from graft donor cells, taken 180 days after TCRalphabeta/CD19-depleted stem cell transplant. This sequence originates from a male patient aged 2-9 years who had a stem cell transplant for chronic granulomatous disease, so the T cells may come from the graft donor. The rearrangement links TRBV5-1 to TRBJ2-2; 7 bases fit TRBD2. The CDR3 here is CASSFGPWEGRGELFF. CDR3 nucleotides: TGCGCCAGCAGTTTCGGGCCCTGGGAGGGCCGCGGGGAGCTGTTTTTT.